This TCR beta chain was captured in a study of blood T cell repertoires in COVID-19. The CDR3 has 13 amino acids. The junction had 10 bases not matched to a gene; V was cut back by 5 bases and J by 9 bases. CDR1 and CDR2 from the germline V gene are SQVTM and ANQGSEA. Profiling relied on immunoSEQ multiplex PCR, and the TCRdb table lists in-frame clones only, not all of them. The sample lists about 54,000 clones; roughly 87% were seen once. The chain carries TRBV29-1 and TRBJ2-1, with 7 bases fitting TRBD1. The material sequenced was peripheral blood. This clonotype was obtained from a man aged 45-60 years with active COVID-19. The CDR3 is CSVLGQDKSEQFF. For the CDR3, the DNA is TGCAGCGTTCTTGGACAGGATAAGAGTGAGCAGTTCTTC.